Only one count was recorded for the clone carrying this TCR beta chain. Some clones are missing from TCRdb's copy, which holds only in-frame ones; the method was immunoSEQ multiplex PCR. The sample includes roughly 99,000 clones, more than 85% of them seen just once. This entry belongs to a study of OX40 agonist ivuxolimab in advanced cancers. Across the study: Every patient in dose escalation had hepatocellular carcinoma, melanoma, renal cell or head and neck cancer.

In germline, CDR1 is SGHRS, CDR2 YFSETQ. This CDR3 comprises 16 residues. V lost 3 bases and J 3 bases, leaving 16 bases between the germline ends. The chain joins TRBV5-1 to TRBJ2-4; D possibly matches TRBD1 or TRBD2 (5 bases each). This TCR derives from an adult with an advanced solid tumor such as melanoma, head and neck, liver or kidney cancer. The sample was CD4+ or CD8+ T cells sorted from blood, taken in a trial of the OX40 agonist ivuxolimab. CDR3 protein: CASSWDYQGVKNIQYF. The CDR3 DNA sequence: TGCGCCAGCAGCTGGGATTATCAGGGAGTCAAAAACATTCAGTACTTC.